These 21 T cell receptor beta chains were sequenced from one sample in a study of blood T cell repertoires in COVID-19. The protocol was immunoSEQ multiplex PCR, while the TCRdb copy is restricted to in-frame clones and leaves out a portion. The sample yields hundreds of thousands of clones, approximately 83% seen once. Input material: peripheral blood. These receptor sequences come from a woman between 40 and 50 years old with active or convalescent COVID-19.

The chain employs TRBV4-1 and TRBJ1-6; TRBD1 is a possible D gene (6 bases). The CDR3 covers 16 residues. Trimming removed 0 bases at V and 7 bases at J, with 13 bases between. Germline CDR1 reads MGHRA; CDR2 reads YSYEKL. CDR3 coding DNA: TGCGCCAGCAGCCAAGATCAGCTGGGACAAAATTCACCCCTCCACTTT. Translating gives CASSQDQLGQNSPLHF.

DNA of the CDR3: TGTGCCAGCAGTTACTCGTTCTCGCGGGGGGCTATCTACGAGCAGTACTTC. Protein sequence: CASSYSFSRGAIYEQYF. The chain couples TRBV6-2 or TRBV6-3 to TRBJ2-7; 8 positions match TRBD2. The trim removed 0 bases at V and 3 bases at J, leaving 10 bases unmatched. Germline lookup yields CDR1 MNHEY and CDR2 SVGEGT. The CDR3 runs 17 residues.

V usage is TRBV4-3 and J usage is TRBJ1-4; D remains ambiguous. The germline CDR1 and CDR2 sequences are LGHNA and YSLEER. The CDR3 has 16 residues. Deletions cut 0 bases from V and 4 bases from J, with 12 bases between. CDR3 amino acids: CASSQDLNGVNEKLFF. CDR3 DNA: TGCGCCAGCAGCCAAGACTTAAACGGGGTTAATGAAAAACTGTTTTTT.

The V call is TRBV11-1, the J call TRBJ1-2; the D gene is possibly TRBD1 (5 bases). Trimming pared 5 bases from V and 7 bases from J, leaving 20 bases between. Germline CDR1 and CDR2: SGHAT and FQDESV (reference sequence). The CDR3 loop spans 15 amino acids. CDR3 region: CASSPAEDTARGYTF. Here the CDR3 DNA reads TGTGCCAGCAGCCCGGCCGAGGACACCGCTCGTGGCTACACCTTC.

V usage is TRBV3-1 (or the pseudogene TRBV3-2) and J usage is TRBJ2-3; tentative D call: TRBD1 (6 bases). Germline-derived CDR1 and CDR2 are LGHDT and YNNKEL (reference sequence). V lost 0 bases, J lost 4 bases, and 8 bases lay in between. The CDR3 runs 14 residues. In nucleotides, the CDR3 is TGTGCCAGCAGCCAAGAGGGGGCCTCAGATACGCAGTATTTT. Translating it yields CASSQEGASDTQYF.

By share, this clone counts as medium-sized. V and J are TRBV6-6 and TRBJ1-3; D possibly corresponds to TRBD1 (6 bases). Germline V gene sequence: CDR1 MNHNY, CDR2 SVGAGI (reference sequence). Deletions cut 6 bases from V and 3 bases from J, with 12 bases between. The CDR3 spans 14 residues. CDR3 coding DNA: TGTGCCAGCAGCCAGACAGGATTTGGAAACACCATATATTTT. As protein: CASSQTGFGNTIYF.

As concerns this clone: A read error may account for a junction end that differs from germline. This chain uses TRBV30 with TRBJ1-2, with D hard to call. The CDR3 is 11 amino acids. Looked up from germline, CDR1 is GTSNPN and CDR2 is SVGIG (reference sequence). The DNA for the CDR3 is TGTGCCTGGAGCTCCACCCAACGGGAGATCTTC. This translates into CAWSSTQREIF.

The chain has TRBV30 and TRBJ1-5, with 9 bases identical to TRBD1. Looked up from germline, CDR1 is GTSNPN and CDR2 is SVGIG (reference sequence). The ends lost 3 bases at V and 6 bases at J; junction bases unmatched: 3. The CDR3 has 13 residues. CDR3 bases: TGTGCCTGGAGCAGACAGGGGGGTCAGCCCCAGCATTTT. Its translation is CAWSRQGGQPQHF.

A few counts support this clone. In DNA, the CDR3 is TGCGCCAGCAGCCTCAAATTGGGGCAAGAGACTGAAGCTTTCTTT. Amino acid sequence: CASSLKLGQETEAFF. The chain is built from TRBV5-1 and TRBJ1-1; maybe TRBD1 (5 bases). The germline CDR1 and CDR2 sequences are SGHRS and YFSETQ. This CDR3 is built from 15 residues. V lost 4 bases to trimming and J lost 5 bases, with 18 bases between them.

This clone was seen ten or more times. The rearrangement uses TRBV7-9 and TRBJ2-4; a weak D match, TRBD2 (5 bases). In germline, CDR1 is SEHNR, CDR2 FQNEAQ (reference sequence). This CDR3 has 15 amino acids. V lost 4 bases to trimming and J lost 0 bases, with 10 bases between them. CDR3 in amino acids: CASSSFGLAKNIQYF. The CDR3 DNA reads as TGTGCCAGCAGCTCCTTCGGACTAGCCAAAAACATTCAGTACTTC. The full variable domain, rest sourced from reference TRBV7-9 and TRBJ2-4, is DTGVSQNPRHKITKRGQNVTFRCDPISEHNRLYWYRQTLGQGPEFLTYFQNEAQLEKSRLLSDRFSAERPKGSFSTLEIQRTEQGDSAMYLCASSSFGLAKNIQYFGAGTRLSVL.

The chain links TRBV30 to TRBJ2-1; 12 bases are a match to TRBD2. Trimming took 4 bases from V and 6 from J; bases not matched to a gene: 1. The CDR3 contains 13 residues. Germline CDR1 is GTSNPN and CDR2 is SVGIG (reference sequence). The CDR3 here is CAWTSGGANEQFF. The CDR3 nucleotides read TGTGCCTGGACTAGCGGGGGGGCCAATGAGCAGTTCTTC.

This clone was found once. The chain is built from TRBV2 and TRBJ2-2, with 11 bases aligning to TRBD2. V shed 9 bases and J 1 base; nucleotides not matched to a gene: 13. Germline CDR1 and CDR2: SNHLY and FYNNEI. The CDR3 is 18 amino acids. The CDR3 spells CARGRSTSGSRNTGELFF. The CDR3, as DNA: TGTGCCAGGGGCAGGTCTACTAGCGGGAGTAGGAACACCGGGGAGCTGTTTTTT. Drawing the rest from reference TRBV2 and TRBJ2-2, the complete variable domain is EPEVTQTPSHQVTQMGQEVILRCVPISNHLYFYWYRQILGQKVEFLVSFYNNEISEKSEIFDDQFSVERPDGSNFTLKIRSTKLEDSAMYFCARGRSTSGSRNTGELFFGEGSRLTVL.

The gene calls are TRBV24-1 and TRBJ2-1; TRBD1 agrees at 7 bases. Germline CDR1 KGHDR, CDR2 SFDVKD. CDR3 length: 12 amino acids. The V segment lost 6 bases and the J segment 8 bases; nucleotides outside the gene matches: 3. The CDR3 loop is CATSRQGHEQFF. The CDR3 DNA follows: TGTGCCACCAGTCGACAGGGACATGAGCAGTTCTTC.

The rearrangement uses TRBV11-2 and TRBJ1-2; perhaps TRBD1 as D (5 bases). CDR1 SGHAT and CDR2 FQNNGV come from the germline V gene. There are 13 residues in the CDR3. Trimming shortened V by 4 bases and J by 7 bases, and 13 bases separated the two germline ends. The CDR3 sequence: CASSWRGFGGYTF. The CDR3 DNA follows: TGTGCCAGCAGCTGGAGGGGCTTCGGTGGCTACACCTTC. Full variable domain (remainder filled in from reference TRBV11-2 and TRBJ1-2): EAGVAQSPRYKIIEKRQSVAFWCNPISGHATLYWYQQILGQGPKLLIQFQNNGVVDDSQLPKDRFSAERLKGVDSTLKIQPAKLEDSAVYLCASSWRGFGGYTFGSGTRLTVV.

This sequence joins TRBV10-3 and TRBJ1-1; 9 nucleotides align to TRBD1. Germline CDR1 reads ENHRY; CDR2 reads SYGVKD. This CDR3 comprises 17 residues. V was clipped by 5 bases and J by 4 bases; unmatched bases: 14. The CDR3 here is CAISPSDWGQGGTEAFF. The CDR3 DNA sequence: TGTGCCATCAGTCCATCAGACTGGGGACAGGGAGGCACTGAAGCTTTCTTT.

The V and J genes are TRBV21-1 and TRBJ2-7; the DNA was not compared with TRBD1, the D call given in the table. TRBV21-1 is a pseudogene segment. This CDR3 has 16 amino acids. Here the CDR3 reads CASSKLERQGSYEQYF. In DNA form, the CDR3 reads TGTGCCAGCAGCAAACTAGAAAGACAGGGATCCTACGAGCAGTACTTC.

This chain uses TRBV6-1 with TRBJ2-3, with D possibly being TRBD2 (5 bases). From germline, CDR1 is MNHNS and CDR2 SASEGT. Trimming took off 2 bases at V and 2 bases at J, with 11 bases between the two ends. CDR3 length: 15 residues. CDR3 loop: CASSEIGLNTDTQYF. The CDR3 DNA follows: TGTGCCAGCAGTGAAATCGGACTTAACACAGATACGCAGTATTTT.

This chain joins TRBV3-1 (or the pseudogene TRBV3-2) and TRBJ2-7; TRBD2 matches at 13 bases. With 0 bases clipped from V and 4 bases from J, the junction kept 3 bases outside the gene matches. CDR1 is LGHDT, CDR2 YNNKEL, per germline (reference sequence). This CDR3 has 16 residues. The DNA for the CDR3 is TGTGCCAGCAGCCAAGATGGACTAGCGGGAGCGTACGAGCAGTACTTC. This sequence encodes CASSQDGLAGAYEQYF.

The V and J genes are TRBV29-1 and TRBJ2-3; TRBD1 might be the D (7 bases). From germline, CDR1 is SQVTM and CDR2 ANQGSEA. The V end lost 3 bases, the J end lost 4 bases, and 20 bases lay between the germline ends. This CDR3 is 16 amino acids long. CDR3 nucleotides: TGCAGCGTTGAGATGGAGGGACAGACGGCCCCAGATACGCAGTATTTT. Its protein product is CSVEMEGQTAPDTQYF.

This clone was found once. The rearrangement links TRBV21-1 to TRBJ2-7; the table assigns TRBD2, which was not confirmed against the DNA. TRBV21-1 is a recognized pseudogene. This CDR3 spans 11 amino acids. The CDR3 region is CASSGRYEQYF. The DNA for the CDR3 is TGTGCCAGCAGTGGGAGGTACGAGCAGTACTTC.

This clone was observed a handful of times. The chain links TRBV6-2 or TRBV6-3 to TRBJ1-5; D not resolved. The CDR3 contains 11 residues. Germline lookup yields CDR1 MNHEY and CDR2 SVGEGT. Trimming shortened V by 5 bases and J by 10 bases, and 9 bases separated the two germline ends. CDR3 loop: CASSHLGPQHF. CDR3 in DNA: TGTGCCAGCAGTCACCTAGGACCCCAGCATTTT.